This paragraph covers one T cell receptor (beta chain) sequence. The data originate from a study of response to subunit inactivated influenza vaccine. TCRdb re-called the RT-PCR reads through MiXCR, storing one row per CDR3 protein. The profile shows 650,000 to 800,000 distinct CDR3 sequences, approximately 18% of them singletons. J gave up 4 bases and V 0 bases, and 8 bases lay outside the gene matches. CDR3 size: 17 residues. In germline, CDR1 is MNHEY, CDR2 SMNVEV (reference sequence). The source of this sequence is a man aged 50 or older who received an inactivated influenza vaccine. The material sequenced was PBMCs from blood, taken 4 to 6 days after vaccination. The chain combines TRBV27 with TRBJ2-7; 11 positions match TRBD2. The CDR3 region is CASSLSPTLAGAYEQYF. CDR3 nucleotides: TGTGCCAGCAGTTTATCCCCCACACTAGCGGGAGCTTACGAGCAGTACTTC.